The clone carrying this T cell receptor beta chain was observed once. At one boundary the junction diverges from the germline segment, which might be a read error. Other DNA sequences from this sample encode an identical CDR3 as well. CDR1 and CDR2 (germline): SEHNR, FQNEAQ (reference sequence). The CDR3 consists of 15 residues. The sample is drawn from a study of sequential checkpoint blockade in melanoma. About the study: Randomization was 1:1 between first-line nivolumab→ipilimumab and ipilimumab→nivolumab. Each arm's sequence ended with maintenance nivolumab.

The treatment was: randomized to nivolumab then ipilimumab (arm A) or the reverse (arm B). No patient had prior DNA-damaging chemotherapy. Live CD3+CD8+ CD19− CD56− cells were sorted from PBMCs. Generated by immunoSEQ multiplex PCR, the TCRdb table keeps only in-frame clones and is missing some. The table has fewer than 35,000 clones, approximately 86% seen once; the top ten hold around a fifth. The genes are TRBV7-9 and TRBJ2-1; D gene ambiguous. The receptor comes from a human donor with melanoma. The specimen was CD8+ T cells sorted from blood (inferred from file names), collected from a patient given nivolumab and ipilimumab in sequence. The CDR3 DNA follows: TGCGCCAGCAGCCCCCCCCGCGGTGGCTCCAATGAGCAGTTCTTC. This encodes CASSPPRGGSNEQFF.